The source of this T cell receptor beta chain is a study of shared clonotypes between healthy human individuals. With 3 bases clipped from V and 3 bases from J, the junction kept 11 bases outside the gene matches. The CDR3 totals 20 residues. Germline lookup yields CDR1 SGDLS and CDR2 YYNGEE. Here immunoSEQ multiplex PCR was the method, and the copy in TCRdb shows in-frame clones only, minus some. The table has some 2,500,000 clones, around 92% seen once; the top ten hold approximately 0.41%. This chain links TRBV9 with TRBJ2-2; 16 nucleotides align to TRBD2. Sequenced input: naive CD4+ T cells from PBMCs. Subset given: CD45RA+ positively selected. This TCR was recovered from a young man in good health. Some clones in this sample may be carry-over from other donors' samples. The CDR3 nucleotides are TGTGCCAGCAGCGCCGAAGGGACTAGCGGGAGGGCCTGGGACACCGGGGAGCTGTTTTTT. Translation: CASSAEGTSGRAWDTGELFF. Combining the CDR3 with reference TRBV9 and TRBJ2-2 gives the whole variable domain DSGVTQTPKHLITATGQRVTLRCSPRSGDLSVYWYQQSLDQGLQFLIQYYNGEERAKGNILERFSAQQFPDLHSELNLSSLELGDSALYFCASSAEGTSGRAWDTGELFFGEGSRLTVL.